The present entry profiles one T cell receptor beta chain with its context. As yet, its antigen is unknown. This sample is drawn from a study of cytomegalovirus exposure and HLA in healthy donors. Points from the study as a whole: In vitro checks showed that a few CMV-associated chains really do target CMV antigens. Listed as cytomegalovirus-associated were 164 TCR beta chains. In the roughly 120 validation repertoires, a later analysis found that first-cohort TCR clusters tended to co-occur.

The CDR3 totals 15 residues. From germline, CDR1 is LGHNA and CDR2 YSLEER. With V trimmed by 0 bases and J by 4 bases, 2 bases remained unmatched. Sequenced by immunoSEQ multiplex PCR; TCRdb stores in-frame clones only, minus some. The sample lists about 250,000 clones, approximately 90% seen once, with about 3% in the top ten. The sample was PBMCs. This clonotype was sampled from a man younger than 30 in good health and CMV-seronegative. The genes are TRBV4-3 and TRBJ2-1; 8 bases agree with TRBD1. This CDR3 is CASSQERDRYNEQFF. The CDR3 nucleotides read TGCGCCAGCAGCCAAGAACGGGACAGGTACAATGAGCAGTTCTTC.